What follows describes a single TCR beta chain. Its antigen is unknown. The data are from a study of tumor-infiltrating lymphocytes in localized non-small cell lung cancer. Sequenced by immunoSEQ multiplex PCR; TCRdb stores in-frame clones only, minus some. The sample consists of around 16,000 clones, around three quarters of them appearing once. Whole-study findings and limits: T-cell fraction did not differ between immunotypes IM1 and IM2.

Trimming shortened V by 1 base and J by 0 bases, and 26 bases separated the two germline ends. This CDR3 is built from 21 residues. Germline V gene lookup returns CDR1 SGHDN and CDR2 FVKESK. The V and J genes are TRBV14 and TRBJ2-3; possibly TRBD2 for D (5 bases). This TCR came from a human donor with non-small cell lung cancer. The sequencing input was lung tumor tissue. The CDR3, as DNA: TGTGCCAGCAGCCAAGGAGGAGGTTGGACGACAAAGGAACGAAGCACAGATACGCAGTATTTT. Its translation is CASSQGGGWTTKERSTDTQYF.